This T cell receptor (beta chain) was captured by sequencing in a study of regulatory T cells in long-lasting Graves disease. Study conclusions and caveats: Favored gene segments in persistent disease were TRBV28, TRBJ1-2 and TRBJ2-5. Persistent cases of Graves' showed reduced TCR diversity relative to newly diagnosed patients.

Relying on iRepertoire HTBI primers and Arm-PCR of CDR3 regions, the team built TCR beta libraries. MiXCR was run by TCRdb on the multiplex PCR reads, yielding one entry per CDR3 protein. In the table there are some 470,000 distinct CDR3 sequences, 20% to 25% of which are singletons. A word on this clonotype: Its antigen is still unknown.

Specified time point: persistent/refractory GD, antithyroid drugs over 5 years with positive TRAb. There was RNA extracted from PBMCs, and the TCR library was made from it. Trimming took 3 bases from V and 4 from J, leaving 12 bases between them. Germline V gene data show CDR1 as LNHDA and CDR2 as SQIVND (reference sequence). This CDR3 has 14 residues. The chain is built from TRBV19 and TRBJ1-2; D gene uncertain. This specimen was peripheral blood mononuclear cells (PBMCs), taken when the disease was refractory, from a patient treated with antithyroid drugs. The source is a female donor with Graves disease. The CDR3 sequence: CASSMIRRSYGYTF. The DNA for the CDR3 is TGTGCCAGTAGTATGATCCGGCGGTCCTATGGCTACACCTTC.